The 23 T cell receptor beta chains below all came from one sample that was sequenced in a study of T cell repertoires in cytomegalovirus infection. TCRdb re-derived calls from the reads in MiXCR, one entry per CDR3 protein. Found here are under 600,000 distinct CDR3 sequences, more than 15% of them singletons; the top ten hold about 24%. The sample was CD8+ T cells from PBMCs. The receptor set was obtained from a human donor in good health (CMV status not recorded). Some clones in this sample may be carry-over from other donors' samples.

This clonotype has ten or more counts. The chain links TRBV7-2 to TRBJ2-1; 7 bases align to TRBD1. CDR1 is SGHTA, CDR2 FQGNSA, per germline. V lost 4 bases to trimming and J lost 4 bases; unmatched junction nucleotides: 4. This CDR3 is built from 14 residues. The CDR3 sequence: CASSSGQVYNEQFF. The CDR3 DNA reads as TGTGCCAGCAGCTCCGGACAGGTTTACAATGAGCAGTTCTTC.

The chain combines TRBV12-3 or TRBV12-4 with TRBJ1-1; D is undetermined. The CDR3 covers 12 residues. The ends were cut back, 3 bases at V and 8 bases at J, with 10 bases in the middle. CDR3 DNA: TGTGCCAGCAGTTTTTATTCCAGAGAAGCTTTCTTT. Encoded protein: CASSFYSREAFF.

This clonotype has only a few counts. V gene TRBV7-9 combines with J gene TRBJ2-5; TRBD1 or TRBD2 may be the D gene (7 bases each). Trimming took 2 bases from V and 8 from J, leaving 30 bases between them. This CDR3 comprises 19 residues. Germline assignment: CDR1 SEHNR and CDR2 FQNEAQ (reference sequence). The CDR3 loop reads CASSLSAGLSAGGGPTQYF. For the CDR3, the DNA is TGTGCCAGCAGCTTATCGGCAGGCTTATCCGCAGGGGGAGGGCCAACCCAGTACTTC.

The J gene is TRBJ2-3, the V gene TRBV27; no definite D call. The V gene lost 2 bases and the J gene lost 7 bases, with 13 bases spanning the gap. Germline-derived CDR1 and CDR2 are MNHEY and SMNVEV (reference sequence). This CDR3 contains 14 residues. The CDR3 region is CASSLGSSRYTQYF. The CDR3 DNA sequence: TGTGCCAGCAGTTTAGGCTCATCACGTTATACGCAGTATTTT.

This clonotype was detected ten times or more. V gene TRBV28 combines with J gene TRBJ2-3, with D tentatively TRBD2 (6 bases). CDR1 MDHEN and CDR2 SYDVKM come from the germline V gene. The CDR3 extends over 16 amino acids. V lost 6 bases, J lost 4 bases, and 20 bases lay in between. The CDR3 DNA sequence: TGTGCCAGCAGAACCCCGGGAGAGGGTCCCGCAGATACGCAGTATTTT. It encodes CASRTPGEGPADTQYF. Drawing the rest from reference TRBV28 and TRBJ2-3, the complete variable domain is DVKVTQSSRYLVKRTGEKVFLECVQDMDHENMFWYRQDPGLGLRLIYFSYDVKMKEKGDIPEGYSVSREKKERFSLILESASTNQTSMYLCASRTPGEGPADTQYFGPGTRLTVL.

This clonotype occurred many times. This chain connects TRBV28 to TRBJ1-5, with D hard to call. Trimming took off 5 bases at V and 4 bases at J, with 12 bases between the two ends. Germline V gives CDR1 MDHEN, CDR2 SYDVKM. The CDR3 runs 14 residues. The CDR3 DNA reads as TGTGCCAGCAGTCCGGACTTTTCGAATCAGCCCCAGCATTTT. Its protein product is CASSPDFSNQPQHF.

This clonotype has a count of ten or more. The rearrangement uses TRBV7-8 and TRBJ2-7; 7 positions match TRBD1. Germline CDR1 is SGHVS and CDR2 is FQNEAQ. The V segment lost 8 bases and the J segment 3 bases; nucleotides outside the gene matches: 7. The CDR3 has 13 residues. The CDR3 sequence: CASQGHRGYEQYF. CDR3 coding DNA: TGTGCCAGCCAGGGGCACAGGGGCTACGAGCAGTACTTC.

There are a few counts of this clonotype. The genes are TRBV20-1 and TRBJ2-7; possibly TRBD1 or TRBD2 for D (5 bases each). Germline loops: CDR1 DFQATT, CDR2 SNEGSKA (reference sequence). Deletions cut 0 bases from V and 3 bases from J, with 9 bases between. The CDR3 has 13 residues. The DNA of the CDR3 is TGCAGTGCTAGAGATCGGGACGGCTACGAGCAGTACTTC. It yields the protein CSARDRDGYEQYF.

This clonotype was recorded at least ten times. The DNA for the CDR3 is TGTGCTAGTGGTAGGGGGGGGGATCTCGGGAATCAGCCCCAGCATTTT. It is translated as CASGRGGDLGNQPQHF. This chain links TRBV12-5 with TRBJ1-5, with D tentatively TRBD1 (6 bases). Trimming cost V 5 bases and J 4 bases, with 18 bases left between them. CDR3 length: 16 residues. CDR1 is LGHNT and CDR2 is FRNRAP in the germline V gene.

The genes are TRBV20-1 and TRBJ1-6; D may be TRBD1 (6 bases). CDR1 and CDR2 (germline): DFQATT, SNEGSKA (reference sequence). This CDR3 is 15 amino acids long. The V end lost 0 bases, the J end lost 7 bases, and 13 bases lay between the germline ends. Here the CDR3 reads CSARDRGAGNSPLHF. DNA for the CDR3: TGCAGTGCTAGAGACAGGGGCGCCGGGAATTCACCCCTCCACTTT.

This clonotype was seen repeatedly, ten times or more. The CDR3, as DNA: TGTGCCAGTGGCGGTGGGGACAGGGATGAAAAACTGTTTTTT. Encoded protein: CASGGGDRDEKLFF. The gene calls are TRBV19 and TRBJ1-4, with TRBD1 matching over 9 bases. Germline CDR1 is LNHDA and CDR2 is SQIVND (reference sequence). Trimming at V came to 8 bases and at J to 6 bases, leaving 7 bases not matched to a gene. The length of the CDR3 is 14 residues.

The sample holds many counts of this clonotype. The chain is built from TRBV12-3 or TRBV12-4 and TRBJ2-7; 9 positions agree with TRBD1. The V segment lost 3 bases and the J segment 6 bases; nucleotides outside the gene matches: 9. This CDR3 contains 15 residues. This chain's CDR3 is CASSFPGTGLIEQYF. CDR3 DNA sequence: TGTGCCAGCAGTTTCCCCGGGACAGGGCTGATCGAGCAGTACTTC.

This clonotype was detected ten times or more. The V call is TRBV7-9, the J call TRBJ1-6; D remains unclear. The V gene's germline CDR1 is SEHNR and CDR2 FQNEAQ (reference sequence). The CDR3 sequence is 14 residues long. The V end lost 0 bases, the J end lost 6 bases, and 6 bases lay between the germline ends. The CDR3 DNA follows: TGTGCCAGCAGCTTAGCTCGGATTAATTCACCCCTCCACTTT. It encodes CASSLARINSPLHF.

This clonotype was counted between two and nine times. This chain connects TRBV29-1 to TRBJ1-4, with 7 bases aligning to TRBD1. With V trimmed by 7 bases and J by 4 bases, 6 bases remained unmatched. Germline V gene data show CDR1 as SQVTM and CDR2 as ANQGSEA. CDR3 length: 13 amino acids. The CDR3 here is CSARTGDNEKLFF. CDR3 bases: TGCAGCGCTCGGACAGGAGATAATGAAAAACTGTTTTTT. Full variable domain (remainder filled in from reference TRBV29-1 and TRBJ1-4): SAVISQKPSRDICQRGTSLTIQCQVDSQVTMMFWYRQQPGQSLTLIATANQGSEATYESGFVIDKFPISRPNLTFSTLTVSNMSPEDSSIYLCSARTGDNEKLFFGSGTQLSVL.

A remark on this clonotype: This sequence may be a read error, since a much larger clone differs from it by one base. CDR3 sequence reads: CASSLDPSSESADTQYF. CDR3 sequence (DNA): TGTGCCAGCAGCTTAGATCCCTCTAGCGAGAGCGCAGATACGCAGTATTTT. The chain carries TRBV11-2 and TRBJ2-3, with D perhaps TRBD2 (6 bases). In germline, CDR1 is SGHAT, CDR2 FQNNGV. V lost 0 bases and J 4 bases, leaving 17 bases between the germline ends. The CDR3 spans 17 residues.

The sample holds many counts of this clonotype. The chain employs TRBV7-3 and TRBJ2-7; tentatively, D is TRBD2 (5 bases). Trimming removed 2 bases from V and 2 bases from J, with 13 bases in between. CDR1 is SGHTA and CDR2 is FQGTGA in the germline V gene. There are 15 residues in the CDR3. The CDR3 nucleotides read TGTGCCAGCAGCTTAGGCGGAGGAGAGGCCTACGAGCAGTACTTC. This sequence encodes CASSLGGGEAYEQYF.

This clonotype appeared many times. V gene TRBV12-3 or TRBV12-4 combines with J gene TRBJ2-1, with D perhaps TRBD2 (5 bases). With 6 bases removed from V and 4 bases from J, the gap between germline ends came to 13 bases. The CDR3 has 14 amino acids. DNA of the CDR3: TGTGCCAGCAGCTCCACTAGTTTTTACAATGAGCAGTTCTTC. Amino acids: CASSSTSFYNEQFF.

The chain has TRBV4-1 and TRBJ2-5; D is undetermined. There are 15 residues in the CDR3. Trimming removed 1 base at V and 2 bases at J, with 11 bases between. CDR1 and CDR2 from the germline V gene are MGHRA and YSYEKL. This CDR3 reads CASSQAQLRQETQYF. As DNA, the CDR3 is TGCGCCAGCAGCCAAGCTCAGCTTAGGCAAGAGACCCAGTACTTC.

Ten or more counts support this clonotype. This rearrangement joins TRBV27 to TRBJ2-7; 8 bases fit TRBD1. Trimming at V came to 9 bases and at J to 2 bases, leaving 6 bases not matched to a gene. The germline CDR1 and CDR2 sequences are MNHEY and SMNVEV (reference sequence). The CDR3 extends over 13 amino acids. The DNA for the CDR3 is TGTGCCAGTTCGGACAGGGCTGCCTACGAGCAGTACTTC. It encodes CASSDRAAYEQYF.

This clonotype was observed at least ten times. The genes are TRBV6-6 and TRBJ1-4; no firm D call. This CDR3 comprises 15 residues. Deletions cut 1 base from V and 0 bases from J, with 6 bases between. Germline V gives CDR1 MNHNY, CDR2 SVGAGI (reference sequence). The CDR3 sequence is CASSYYGTTNEKLFF. DNA of the CDR3: TGTGCCAGCAGTTACTACGGGACAACTAATGAAAAACTGTTTTTT.

This rearrangement joins TRBV7-9 to TRBJ2-7, with TRBD2 as a possible D gene (5 bases). The length of the CDR3 is 15 residues. Germline V gene sequence: CDR1 SEHNR, CDR2 FQNEAQ (reference sequence). V was cut by 5 bases and J by 3 bases, with 17 bases left in between. The CDR3 coding sequence is TGTGCCAGCAGCCCCCCCAGCGGTCTAAGCTACGAGCAGTACTTC. Its translation is CASSPPSGLSYEQYF.

This clonotype was found many times. This rearrangement joins TRBV11-2 to TRBJ1-1; D might be TRBD1 (6 bases). This CDR3 is 15 amino acids long. From germline, CDR1 is SGHAT and CDR2 FQNNGV. The V end lost 4 bases, the J end lost 3 bases, and 15 bases lay between the germline ends. For the CDR3, the DNA is TGTGCCAGCAGCTCCGTGACAGGTATAGACACTGAAGCTTTCTTT. Protein: CASSSVTGIDTEAFF.

This clonotype has a count of ten or more. This sequence joins TRBV7-9 and TRBJ1-2, with D unresolved. Trimming shortened V by 3 bases and J by 8 bases, and 7 bases separated the two germline ends. Germline V gene lookup returns CDR1 SEHNR and CDR2 FQNEAQ (reference sequence). The CDR3 has 11 amino acids. The CDR3 nucleotides read TGTGCCAGCAGCTTGGACCTCGGCTACACCTTC. This codes for CASSLDLGYTF.